This T cell receptor (beta chain) was sequenced in a study of shared clonotypes between healthy human individuals. The wider study: Two female and three male donors aged 18 to 49 were enrolled. Donors had three CD4 naive, three CD4 memory, two CD8 naive and one CD8 memory plate apiece.

Germline V gene lookup returns CDR1 KGHSH and CDR2 LQKENI. The CDR3 is made up of 12 amino acids. The V and J ends lost 6 bases and 6 bases, in that order; junction bases with no gene match: 4. Clones were read by immunoSEQ multiplex PCR, and TCRdb kept only the in-frame ones, dropping some. This sample carries nearly 750,000 clones, over 60% of them seen once, and the ten largest clones take under 2%. This clonotype originated in a woman under 40 in good health. The rearrangement links TRBV18 to TRBJ1-2; 7 nucleotides align to TRBD1. The sequenced sample was memory CD4+ T cells sorted from blood. Subset noted: CD45RA-negative fraction. CDR3 in amino acids: CASSLGQDGYTF. As DNA, the CDR3 is TGTGCCAGCTCTTTAGGACAGGATGGCTACACCTTC.